Below, one T cell receptor beta chain is given with its context. Its cognate antigen has yet to be identified. No base quality information exists; no much larger clone differs at one position. The data are from a study of cytomegalovirus exposure and HLA in healthy donors (dated by TCRdb to the late 2010s). About the investigation overall: The 500 to 800 repertoires of the first cohort and the roughly 110 validation repertoires were produced on the same platform, according to a later analysis. High-throughput TCR immunosequencing, statistical association of individual TCRs with disease status, and machine learning were combined to predict cytomegalovirus infection status. In addition to the first cohort of about 650 subjects, a separate validation cohort of 120 different subjects was used. The study aimed to test whether signatures of past pathogen exposure could be identified by cataloging public T cell receptors. The study at large found these results: Most TCR sequences were seen in very few donors, while some public TCRs were found in many individuals. In vitro tests confirmed that three of the cytomegalovirus-associated TCR beta chains recognize cytomegalovirus antigens. A later analysis had no HLA typing for the validation cohort, so co-occurrence there was scored across all 110 or so repertoires. In a later analysis, TCRs clustered in the first cohort were found to also tend to co-occur in the 120 validation repertoires, with 94% of cluster scores above 0. The study listed 150 to 200 TCR beta chains as associated with cytomegalovirus. The authors suggested that the approach could potentially be extended to other disease states and immunological phenotypes. The classifier was reported to diagnose cytomegalovirus status with high specificity and sensitivity in both the original and validation cohorts.

The donors belonged to the validation cohort of 120 subjects, which was separate from the roughly 680-subject first cohort. After removal of 6 bases from V and 2 bases from J, the junction retains 11 bases not matched to a gene. Taken from cysteine to phenylalanine, the CDR3 has 18 residues. The sequence is cut down to CDR3 DNA, 54 bases in frame from base 1. From a lookup of the germline V gene (reference sequence), CDR1 and CDR2 are SEHNR and FQNEAQ. Receptors were amplified or captured by the immunoSEQ multiplex PCR assay. The paper's data handling went like this. A statistical classification framework was built to diagnose cytomegalovirus status from the catalog of TCR beta chain sequences. In its TCRdb copy, this immuneACCESS table keeps in-frame sequences only and misses some clones. Where compared with another copy, unresolved V genes explain less than half of these, and the others have no known cause. Clone size and the V and J calls come from that table; the DNA yielded D and trimming. The sample profile shows over 110,000 clones; approximately 86% of them were found once. The ten largest clones take up 8.7% of the sample.

The sample was PBMCs. In this chain, TRBV7-9 is recombined with TRBJ2-1, with TRBD2 matching 12 junction bases. The sequence came from a man between 18 and 35 years old in good health and CMV-seropositive. The nucleotide sequence is given as TGTGCCAGCAGGTCCGGGACTAGCGGGTCGTTAACCTACAATGAGCAGTTCTTC. Translated, this is CASRSGTSGSLTYNEQFF.